This TCR beta chain was profiled in a study of Graves' ophthalmopathy and Graves' hyperthyroidism. Study-wide results and caveats: Detected in blood as well were most expanded thyroid clonotypes with frequency above 0.001. Ophthalmopathy progression prediction by the model yielded a sensitivity of about 70% and a specificity of 72.22%.

Pregnancy or lactation, uncontrolled infections and other autoimmune diseases were grounds for excluding patients. TCR beta CDR3 amplification used RNA transcripts. The first round was an RT-PCR with HTBI primers, and the second round was a multiplex PCR. Using its own MiXCR run on the multiplex PCR reads, TCRdb lists one record per CDR3 protein. The sample lists about 1.2 million distinct CDR3 sequences; roughly two fifths were seen once. The CDR3 length is 16 residues. The ends lost 5 bases at V and 2 bases at J; junction bases unmatched: 11. This clonotype has more than one count but fewer than ten. Its target is unknown.

The sequenced material came from peripheral blood or thyroid tissue (not recorded which). The receptor was isolated from an adult man with Graves' hyperthyroidism. The V call is TRBV12-3 or TRBV12-4, the J call TRBJ2-7; 8 positions agree with TRBD1. The CDR3 nucleotides are TGTGCCAGCAGTACCTGGACAGGGAGCGCCACCTACGAGCAGTACTTC. Translation gives CASSTWTGSATYEQYF.